Listed below are T cell receptor beta chains from one sample, sequenced in a study of Graves' ophthalmopathy and Graves' hyperthyroidism. TCRdb reanalysed the multiplex PCR reads using MiXCR and keeps one entry per CDR3 protein. The sample lists approximately 1.2 million distinct CDR3 sequences, roughly 35% occurring once. The sequenced material came from peripheral blood or thyroid tissue (not recorded which). The receptors here all came from an adult man with Graves' hyperthyroidism. CDR3s include the opening cysteine and the closing phenylalanine or tryptophan. Fields, in order: D gene, J gene, V gene, clone size, CDR3 DNA, CDR3 protein. D genes are given only for firm matches. Clone size is given for some rows only: seen once, a few or many times, or a class if the clone is expanded.

TRBD2	TRBJ2-7	TRBV5-1	many	TGCGCCAGCCGCCTCGGGAGTAGCGGGAGCTACGAGCAGTACTTC	CASRLGSSGSYEQYF
NA	TRBJ2-3	TRBV19	NA	TGTGCCAGTACTTCACTGCGGGAATCAGATACGCAGTATTTT	CASTSLRESDTQYF
TRBD1	TRBJ1-4	TRBV10-3	NA	TGTGCCAGCAGTTACGGCGGGACAGTAAATGAAAAACTGTTTTTT	CASSYGGTVNEKLFF
TRBD2	TRBJ2-2	TRBV13	few	TGTGCCAGCAGCGGGACTAGTGTTACCGGGGAGCTGTTTTTT	CASSGTSVTGELFF
TRBD1	TRBJ2-7	TRBV6-2/TRBV6-3	NA	TGTGCCAGCAGTTCCCATCGACAGGGTGGCCGCTACGAGCAGTACTTC	CASSSHRQGGRYEQYF
NA	TRBJ1-4	TRBV11-2	NA	TGTGCCAGCAGCTTCGGGACGGCGACGGAAAAACTGTTTTTT	CASSFGTATEKLFF
TRBD1	TRBJ2-5	TRBV7-9	many	TGTGCCAGCAGCCGACAGGGTGGACAGACCCAGTACTTC	CASSRQGGQTQYF
NA	TRBJ1-2	TRBV29-1	once	TGCAGCGTTGATCCCGGACAGAACTATGGCTACACCTTC	CSVDPGQNYGYTF
NA	TRBJ2-7	TRBV5-1	many	TGCGCCAGCGGCGTGTCGGGCTCCTACGAGCAGTACTTC	CASGVSGSYEQYF
NA	TRBJ1-1	TRBV6-1	NA	TGTGCCAGCAGTGAAAGTCTCCAGGGCTCCATGAACACTGAAGCTTTCTTT	CASSESLQGSMNTEAFF